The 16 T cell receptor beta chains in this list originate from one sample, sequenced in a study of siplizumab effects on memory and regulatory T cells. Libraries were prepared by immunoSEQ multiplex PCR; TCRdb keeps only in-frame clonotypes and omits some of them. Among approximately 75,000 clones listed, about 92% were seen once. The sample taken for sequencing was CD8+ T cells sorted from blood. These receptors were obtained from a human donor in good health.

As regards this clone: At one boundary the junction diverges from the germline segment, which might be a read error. The CDR3 DNA reads TGTGCCAGCAGTCCGGACAGGGCCTCACGAGATTTT. This codes for CASSPDRASRDF. This chain connects TRBV6-6 to TRBJ1-3; 8 positions agree with TRBD1. The CDR3 loop spans 12 amino acids. The germline CDR1 and CDR2 sequences are MNHNY and SVGAGI (reference sequence).

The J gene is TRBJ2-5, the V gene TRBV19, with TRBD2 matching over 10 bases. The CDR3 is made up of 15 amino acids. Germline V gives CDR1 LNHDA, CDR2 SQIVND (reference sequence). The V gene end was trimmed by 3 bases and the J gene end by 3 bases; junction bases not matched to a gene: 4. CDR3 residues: CASSILAGGKETQYF. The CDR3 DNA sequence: TGTGCCAGTAGTATCTTAGCGGGGGGAAAAGAGACCCAGTACTTC.

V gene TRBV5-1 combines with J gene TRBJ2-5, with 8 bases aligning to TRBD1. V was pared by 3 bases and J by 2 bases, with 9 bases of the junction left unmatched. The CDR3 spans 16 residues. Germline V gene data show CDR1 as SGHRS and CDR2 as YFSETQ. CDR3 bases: TGCGCCAGCAGCTGGCCCACGGACAGGGCACAAGAGACCCAGTACTTC. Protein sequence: CASSWPTDRAQETQYF.

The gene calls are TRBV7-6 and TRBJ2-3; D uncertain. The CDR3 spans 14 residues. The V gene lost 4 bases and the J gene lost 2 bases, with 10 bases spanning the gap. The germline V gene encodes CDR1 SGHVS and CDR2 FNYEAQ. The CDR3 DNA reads TGTGCCAGCAGCTCCTCATACGTCACAGATACGCAGTATTTT. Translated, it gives CASSSSYVTDTQYF.

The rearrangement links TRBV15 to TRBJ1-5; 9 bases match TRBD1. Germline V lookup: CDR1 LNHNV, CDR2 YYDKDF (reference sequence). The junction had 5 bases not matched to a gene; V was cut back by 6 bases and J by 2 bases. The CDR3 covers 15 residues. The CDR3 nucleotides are TGTGCCACCAGAGGGACAGGGTTAGGCAATCAGCCCCAGCATTTT. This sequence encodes CATRGTGLGNQPQHF. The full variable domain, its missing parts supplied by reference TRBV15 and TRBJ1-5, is DAMVIQNPRYQVTQFGKPVTLSCSQTLNHNVMYWYQQKSSQAPKLLFHYYDKDFNNEADTPDNFQSRRPNTSFCFLDIRSPGLGDTAMYLCATRGTGLGNQPQHFGDGTRLSIL.

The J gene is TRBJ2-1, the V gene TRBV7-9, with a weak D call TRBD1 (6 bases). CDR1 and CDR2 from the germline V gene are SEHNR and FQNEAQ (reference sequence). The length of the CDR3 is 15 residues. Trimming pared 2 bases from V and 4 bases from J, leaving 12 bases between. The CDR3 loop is CASSLSGVNYNEQFF. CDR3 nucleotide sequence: TGTGCCAGCAGCTTATCAGGGGTGAATTACAATGAGCAGTTCTTC.

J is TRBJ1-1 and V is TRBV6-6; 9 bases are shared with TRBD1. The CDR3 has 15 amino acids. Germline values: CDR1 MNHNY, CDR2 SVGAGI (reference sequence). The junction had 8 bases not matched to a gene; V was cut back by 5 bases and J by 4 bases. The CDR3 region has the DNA TGTGCCAGCAGTACGGACAGGGGTCGGAGCACTGAAGCTTTCTTT. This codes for CASSTDRGRSTEAFF.

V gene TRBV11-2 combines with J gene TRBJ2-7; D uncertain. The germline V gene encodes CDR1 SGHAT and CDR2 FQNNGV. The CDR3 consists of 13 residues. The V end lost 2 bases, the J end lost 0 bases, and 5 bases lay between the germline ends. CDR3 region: CASSLSASYEQYF. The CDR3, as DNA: TGTGCCAGCAGCTTATCGGCCTCCTACGAGCAGTACTTC.

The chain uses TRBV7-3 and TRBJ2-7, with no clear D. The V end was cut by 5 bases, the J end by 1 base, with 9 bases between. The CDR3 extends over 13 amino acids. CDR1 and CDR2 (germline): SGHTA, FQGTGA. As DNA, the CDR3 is TGTGCCAGCAGCCTGACGGAGTCCTACGAGCAGTACTTC. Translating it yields CASSLTESYEQYF.

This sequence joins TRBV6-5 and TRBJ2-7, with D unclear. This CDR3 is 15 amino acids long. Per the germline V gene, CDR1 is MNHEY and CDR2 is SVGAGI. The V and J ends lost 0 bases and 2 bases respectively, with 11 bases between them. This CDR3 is CASSYSKMGPYEQYF. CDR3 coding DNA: TGTGCCAGCAGTTACTCGAAAATGGGTCCCTACGAGCAGTACTTC.

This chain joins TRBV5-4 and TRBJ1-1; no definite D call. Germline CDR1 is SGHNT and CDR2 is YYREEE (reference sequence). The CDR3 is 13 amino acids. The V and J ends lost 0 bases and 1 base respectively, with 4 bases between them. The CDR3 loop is CASSLGGNTEAFF. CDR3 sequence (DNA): TGTGCCAGCAGCTTGGGGGGGAACACTGAAGCTTTCTTT.

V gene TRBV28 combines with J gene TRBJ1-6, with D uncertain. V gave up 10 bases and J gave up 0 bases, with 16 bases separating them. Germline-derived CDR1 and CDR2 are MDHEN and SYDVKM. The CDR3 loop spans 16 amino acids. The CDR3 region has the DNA TGTGCCACCCGAGGAGGGAGCAGCTCCTATAATTCACCCCTCCACTTT. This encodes CATRGGSSSYNSPLHF.

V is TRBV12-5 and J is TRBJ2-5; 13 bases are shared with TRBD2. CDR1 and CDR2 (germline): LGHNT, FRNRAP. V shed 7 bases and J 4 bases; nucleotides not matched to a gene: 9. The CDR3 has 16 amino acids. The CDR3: CASVRGTSGVSETQYF. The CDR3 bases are TGTGCTAGTGTTCGGGGGACTAGCGGGGTATCAGAGACCCAGTACTTC.

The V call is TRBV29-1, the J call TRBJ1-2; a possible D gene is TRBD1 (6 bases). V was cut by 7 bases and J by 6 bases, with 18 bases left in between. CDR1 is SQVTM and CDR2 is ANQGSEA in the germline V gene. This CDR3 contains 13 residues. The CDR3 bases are TGCAGCGCTACCCCATCAGGACAGCATGGCTACACCTTC. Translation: CSATPSGQHGYTF.

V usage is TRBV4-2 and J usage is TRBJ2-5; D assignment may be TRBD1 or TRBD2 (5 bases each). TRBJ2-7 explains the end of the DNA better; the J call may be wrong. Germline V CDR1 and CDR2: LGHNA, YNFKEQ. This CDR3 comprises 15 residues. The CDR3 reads CASSQSGRGTYEQYF. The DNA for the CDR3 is TGTGCCAGCAGCCAGTCAGGGAGAGGGACCTACGAGCAGTACTTC.

In DNA form, the CDR3 reads TGTGCCAGCAGTGCCGGTGTCGCAGGAGATGAGCAGTTCTTC. This sequence encodes CASSAGVAGDEQFF. The gene calls are TRBV6-1 and TRBJ2-1; D unresolved. V was shortened by 4 bases and J by 8 bases, with 15 bases between the two germline ends. CDR3 size: 14 residues. Germline loops: CDR1 MNHNS, CDR2 SASEGT.